This T cell receptor (beta chain) derives from a study of blood T cells in healthy people across ages. PCR was performed a second time for about 7 to 12 cycles using a sample-barcoded 5' primer and a J-beta primer mix. Each CDR3 protein is one row after TCRdb ran MiXCR on the 5' RACE reads. Among under 1,100,000 distinct CDR3 sequences listed, under 30% were seen once. This clonotype appeared a few times. The CDR3 has 15 residues. V was pared by 5 bases and J by 1 base, with 5 bases of the junction left unmatched. In germline, CDR1 is KGHSH, CDR2 LQKENI. These same records also appear under a second study, on T cells of mothers and their children. This second study says: Related and unrelated pairs show similar thymic shaping of TCR recombination output.

The rearrangement joins TRBV18 to TRBJ2-1; 7 positions match TRBD2. This receptor was obtained from a girl aged 2 to 10 in good health. The sample was blood. The CDR3 region is CASSRDYYSYNEQFF. Here the CDR3 DNA reads TGTGCCAGCTCAAGGGACTACTATTCCTACAATGAGCAGTTCTTC. The variable domain in full, completed from reference TRBV18 and TRBJ2-1, reads NAGVMQNPRHLVRRRGQEARLRCSPMKGHSHVYWYRQLPEEGLKFMVYLQKENIIDESGMPKERFSAEFPKEGPSILRIQQVVRGDSAAYFCASSRDYYSYNEQFFGPGTRLTVL.